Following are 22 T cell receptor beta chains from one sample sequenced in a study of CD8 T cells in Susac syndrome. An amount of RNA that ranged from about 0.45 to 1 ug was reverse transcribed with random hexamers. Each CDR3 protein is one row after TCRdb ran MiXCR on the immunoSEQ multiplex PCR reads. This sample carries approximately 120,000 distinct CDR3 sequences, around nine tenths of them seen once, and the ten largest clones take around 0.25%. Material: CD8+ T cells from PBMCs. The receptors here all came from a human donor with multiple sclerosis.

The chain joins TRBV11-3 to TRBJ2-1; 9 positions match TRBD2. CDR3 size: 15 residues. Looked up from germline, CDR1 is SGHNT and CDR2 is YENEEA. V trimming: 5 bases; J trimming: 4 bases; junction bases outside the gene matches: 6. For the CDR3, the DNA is TGTGCCAGCAGCCAAGCGACTAGCGGTTACAATGAGCAGTTCTTC. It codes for CASSQATSGYNEQFF.

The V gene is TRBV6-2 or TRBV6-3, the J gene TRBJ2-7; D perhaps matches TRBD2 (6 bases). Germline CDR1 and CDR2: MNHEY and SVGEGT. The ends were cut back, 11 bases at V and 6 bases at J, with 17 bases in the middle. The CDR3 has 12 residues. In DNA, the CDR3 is TGTGCCGCCCGGGATCCCGGGGGCGAGCAGTACTTC. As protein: CAARDPGGEQYF.

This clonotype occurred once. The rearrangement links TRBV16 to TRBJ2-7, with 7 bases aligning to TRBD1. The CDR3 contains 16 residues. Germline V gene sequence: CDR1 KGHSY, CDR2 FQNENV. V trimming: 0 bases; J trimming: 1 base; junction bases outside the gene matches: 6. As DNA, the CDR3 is TGTGCCAGCAGCCAATCGGGTGGGACAGCATCCTACGAGCAGTACTTC. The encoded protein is CASSQSGGTASYEQYF.

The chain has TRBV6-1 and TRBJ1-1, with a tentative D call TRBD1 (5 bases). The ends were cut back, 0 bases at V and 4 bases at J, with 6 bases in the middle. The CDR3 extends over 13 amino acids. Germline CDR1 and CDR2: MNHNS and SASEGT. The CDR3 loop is CASSEAGTTEAFF. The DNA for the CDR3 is TGTGCCAGCAGTGAAGCGGGGACCACTGAAGCTTTCTTT.

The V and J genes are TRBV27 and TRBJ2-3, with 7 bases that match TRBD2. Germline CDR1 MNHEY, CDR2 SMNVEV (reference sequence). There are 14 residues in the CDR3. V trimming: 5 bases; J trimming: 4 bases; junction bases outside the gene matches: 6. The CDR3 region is CASSHREVSDTQYF. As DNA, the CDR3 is TGTGCCAGCAGTCATCGGGAGGTCTCAGATACGCAGTATTTT.

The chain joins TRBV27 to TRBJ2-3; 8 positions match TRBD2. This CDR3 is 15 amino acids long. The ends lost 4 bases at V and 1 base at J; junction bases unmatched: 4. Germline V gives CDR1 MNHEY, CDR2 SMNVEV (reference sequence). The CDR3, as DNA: TGTGCCAGCAGTTCCCCGACTAGCGGCACAGATACGCAGTATTTT. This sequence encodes CASSSPTSGTDTQYF.

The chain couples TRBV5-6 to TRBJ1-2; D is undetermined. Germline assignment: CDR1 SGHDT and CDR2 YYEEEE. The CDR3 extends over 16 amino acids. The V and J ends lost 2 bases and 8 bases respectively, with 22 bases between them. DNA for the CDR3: TGTGCCAGCAGCTTAGGCGCGCGGCCGATTGGCGACGGCTACACCTTC. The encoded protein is CASSLGARPIGDGYTF.

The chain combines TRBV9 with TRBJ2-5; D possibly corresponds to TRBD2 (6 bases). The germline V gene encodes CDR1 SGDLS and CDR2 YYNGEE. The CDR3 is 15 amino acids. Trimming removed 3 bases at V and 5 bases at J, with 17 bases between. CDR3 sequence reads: CASSGPGDGYETQYF. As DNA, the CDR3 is TGTGCCAGCAGCGGACCGGGAGATGGTTACGAGACCCAGTACTTC.

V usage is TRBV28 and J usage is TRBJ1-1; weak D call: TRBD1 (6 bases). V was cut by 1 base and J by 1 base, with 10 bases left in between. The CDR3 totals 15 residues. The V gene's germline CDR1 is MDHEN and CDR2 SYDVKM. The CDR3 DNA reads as TGTGCCAGCAGTTTATCAGGGGTTTGGAACACTGAAGCTTTCTTT. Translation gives CASSLSGVWNTEAFF.

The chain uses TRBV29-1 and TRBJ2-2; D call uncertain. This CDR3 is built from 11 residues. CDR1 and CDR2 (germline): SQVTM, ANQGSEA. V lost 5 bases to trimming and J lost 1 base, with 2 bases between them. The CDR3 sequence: CSVLNTGELFF. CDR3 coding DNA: TGCAGCGTTTTGAACACCGGGGAGCTGTTTTTT.

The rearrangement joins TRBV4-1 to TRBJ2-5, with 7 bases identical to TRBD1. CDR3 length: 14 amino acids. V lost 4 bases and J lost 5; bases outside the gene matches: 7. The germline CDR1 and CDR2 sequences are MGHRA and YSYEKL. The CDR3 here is CASSRPGQQETQYF. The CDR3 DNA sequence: TGCGCCAGCAGCCGCCCGGGACAGCAGGAGACCCAGTACTTC.

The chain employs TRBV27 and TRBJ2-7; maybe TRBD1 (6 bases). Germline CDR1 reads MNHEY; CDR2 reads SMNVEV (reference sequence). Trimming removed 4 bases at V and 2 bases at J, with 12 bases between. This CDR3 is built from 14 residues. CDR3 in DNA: TGTGCCAGCAGTTCAACAGGGCCAACCTACGAGCAGTACTTC. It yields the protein CASSSTGPTYEQYF.

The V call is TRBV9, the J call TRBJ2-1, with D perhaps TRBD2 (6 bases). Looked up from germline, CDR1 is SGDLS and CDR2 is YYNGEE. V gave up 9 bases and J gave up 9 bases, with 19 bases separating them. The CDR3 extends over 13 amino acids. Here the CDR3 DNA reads TGTGCCATCCCATCTAGATACGGGAGTGAGCAGTTCTTC. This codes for CAIPSRYGSEQFF.

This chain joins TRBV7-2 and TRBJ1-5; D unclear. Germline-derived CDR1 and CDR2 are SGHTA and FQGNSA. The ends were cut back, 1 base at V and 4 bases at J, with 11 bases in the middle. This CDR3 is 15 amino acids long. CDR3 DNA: TGTGCCAGCAGCTTAGACGGAAGTTTAAATCAGCCCCAGCATTTT. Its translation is CASSLDGSLNQPQHF.

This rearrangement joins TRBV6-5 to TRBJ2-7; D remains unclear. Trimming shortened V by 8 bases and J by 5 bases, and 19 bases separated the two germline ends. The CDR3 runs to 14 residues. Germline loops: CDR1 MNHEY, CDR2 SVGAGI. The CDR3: CASSPGPPPHEQYF. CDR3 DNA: TGTGCCAGCTCTCCAGGACCCCCTCCCCACGAGCAGTACTTC.

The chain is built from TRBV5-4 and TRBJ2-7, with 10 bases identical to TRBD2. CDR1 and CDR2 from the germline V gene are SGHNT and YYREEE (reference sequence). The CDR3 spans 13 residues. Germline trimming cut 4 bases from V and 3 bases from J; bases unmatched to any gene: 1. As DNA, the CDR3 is TGTGCCAGCAGCGCTAGCGGGAGCTACGAGCAGTACTTC. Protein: CASSASGSYEQYF.

The CDR3 DNA is TGTGCCACCAGTGATAGGTACTTCTCGAACACCGGGGAGCTGTTTTTT. Its protein product is CATSDRYFSNTGELFF. The V and J genes are TRBV24-1 and TRBJ2-2, with D unclear. This CDR3 is built from 16 residues. Trimming pared 3 bases from V and 0 bases from J, leaving 10 bases between. Per germline, CDR1 KGHDR and CDR2 SFDVKD.

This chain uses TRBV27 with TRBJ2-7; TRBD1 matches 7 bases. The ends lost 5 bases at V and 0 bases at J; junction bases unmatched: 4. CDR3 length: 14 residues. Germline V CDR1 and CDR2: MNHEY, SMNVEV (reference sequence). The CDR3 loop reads CASSLGQLSYEQYF. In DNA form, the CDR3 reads TGTGCCAGCAGTCTGGGACAGCTCTCCTACGAGCAGTACTTC.

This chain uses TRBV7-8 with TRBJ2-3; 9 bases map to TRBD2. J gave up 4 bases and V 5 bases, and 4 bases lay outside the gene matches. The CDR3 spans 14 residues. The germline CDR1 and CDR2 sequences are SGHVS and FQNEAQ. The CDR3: CASSVTSGADTQYF. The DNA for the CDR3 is TGTGCCAGCAGCGTGACTAGCGGTGCAGATACGCAGTATTTT.

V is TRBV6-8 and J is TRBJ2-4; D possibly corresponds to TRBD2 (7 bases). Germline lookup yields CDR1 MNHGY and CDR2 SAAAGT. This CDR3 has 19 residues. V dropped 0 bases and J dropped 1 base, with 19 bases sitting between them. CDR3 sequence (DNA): TGTGCCAGCAGTTACTCGCCACGGCTCGGGGGGCTGGCCAAAAACATTCAGTACTTC. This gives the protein CASSYSPRLGGLAKNIQYF.

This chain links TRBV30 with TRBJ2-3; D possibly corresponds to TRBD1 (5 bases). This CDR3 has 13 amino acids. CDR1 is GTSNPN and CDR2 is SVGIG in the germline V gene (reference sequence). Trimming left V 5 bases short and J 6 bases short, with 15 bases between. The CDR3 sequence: CAWGRASDDTQYF. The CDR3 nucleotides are TGTGCCTGGGGCAGGGCCTCGGACGATACGCAGTATTTT.

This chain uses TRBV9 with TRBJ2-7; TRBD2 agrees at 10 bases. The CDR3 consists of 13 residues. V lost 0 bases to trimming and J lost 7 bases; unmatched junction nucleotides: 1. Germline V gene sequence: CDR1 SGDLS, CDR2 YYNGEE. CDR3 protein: CASSVGSGREQYF. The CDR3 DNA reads TGTGCCAGCAGCGTAGGTAGCGGGAGGGAGCAGTACTTC.